This is a list of T cell receptor beta chains from one sample in a study of cytomegalovirus exposure and HLA in healthy donors. The table came from immunoSEQ multiplex PCR; TCRdb's copy has only in-frame clones and leaves some out. The table records around 99,000 clones, roughly 90% of them present only once. The sequenced material came from PBMCs. The receptors stem from a woman aged 18-30 years in good health and CMV-seronegative. CDR3s include the opening cysteine and the closing phenylalanine or tryptophan. Fields, in order: D gene, V gene, clone size, J gene, CDR3 protein, CDR3 DNA. The D gene is left open where the match is weak. A clone size is listed for some rows: how often the clone was seen (once, few, many), or a class if it is expanded.

D: -; V: TRBV7-2; size: -; J: TRBJ2-3; CDR3: CAVRLGGDTQYF; DNA: TGTGCCGTACGGTTAGGCGGGGATACGCAGTATTTT
D: TRBD2; V: TRBV5-1; size: -; J: TRBJ2-3; CDR3: CASSLTSGVDTQYF; DNA: TGCGCCAGCAGCCTGACTAGCGGGGTGGATACGCAGTATTTT
D: -; V: TRBV7-2; size: -; J: TRBJ2-7; CDR3: CASSLNRLDEQYF; DNA: TGTGCCAGCAGCTTGAACAGGCTGGACGAGCAGTACTTC
D: -; V: TRBV15; size: -; J: TRBJ2-5; CDR3: CATSRAPDWGDGETQYF; DNA: TGTGCCACCAGCAGAGCACCGGACTGGGGGGATGGGGAGACCCAGTACTTC
D: -; V: TRBV6-1; size: -; J: TRBJ2-1; CDR3: CASKRQVQNEQFF; DNA: TGTGCCAGCAAACGACAGGTACAGAATGAGCAGTTCTTC
D: -; V: TRBV9; size: -; J: TRBJ1-4; CDR3: CASSVAGTRVEKLFF; DNA: TGTGCCAGCAGCGTAGCCGGGACTCGGGTTGAAAAACTGTTTTTT
D: TRBD2; V: TRBV7-2; size: few; J: TRBJ2-4; CDR3: CASSLAFSGGRENIQYF; DNA: TGTGCCAGCAGCTTAGCGTTTAGCGGGGGTCGTGAAAACATTCAGTACTTC
D: TRBD2; V: TRBV7-2; size: -; J: TRBJ2-4; CDR3: CASSPRTGTSGIAKNIQYF; DNA: TGTGCCAGCAGCCCAAGAACCGGGACTAGCGGGATAGCCAAAAACATTCAGTACTTC
D: -; V: TRBV11-2; size: once; J: TRBJ2-6; CDR3: CASRLLASRANVLTF; DNA: TGTGCCAGCAGGCTCCTAGCGTCCAGGGCCAACGTCCTGACTTTC
D: -; V: TRBV28; size: -; J: TRBJ1-3; CDR3: CASSLLYRVSGNTIYF; DNA: TGTGCCAGCAGTCTTCTCTACAGGGTCTCTGGAAACACCATATATTTT
D: -; V: TRBV27; size: -; J: TRBJ2-5; CDR3: CASSFSSPRETQYF; DNA: TGTGCCAGCAGTTTCAGCAGTCCGCGGGAGACCCAGTACTTC
D: TRBD2; V: TRBV2; size: -; J: TRBJ2-1; CDR3: CASSSRSGLAKNEQFF; DNA: TGTGCCAGCAGTTCGAGATCGGGACTAGCGAAAAATGAGCAGTTCTTC
D: TRBD2; V: TRBV6-4; size: -; J: TRBJ2-3; CDR3: CASSLTSGNTDTQYF; DNA: TGTGCCAGCAGCCTGACTAGCGGGAACACAGATACGCAGTATTTT
D: -; V: TRBV6-6; size: -; J: TRBJ1-4; CDR3: CASSLRPGEKLFF; DNA: TGTGCCAGCAGTCTCAGGCCCGGCGAAAAACTGTTTTTT
D: TRBD2; V: TRBV28; size: -; J: TRBJ2-3; CDR3: CASSLGGWTSGGSTDTQYF; DNA: TGTGCCAGCAGTTTAGGGGGATGGACTAGCGGAGGAAGCACAGATACGCAGTATTTT
D: -; V: TRBV7-3; size: -; J: TRBJ2-1; CDR3: CASSLAPPLGVGEQFF; DNA: TGTGCCAGCAGCTTAGCGCCTCCATTGGGCGTTGGTGAGCAGTTCTTC
D: -; V: TRBV10-3; size: -; J: TRBJ2-3; CDR3: CAISDRKGLNTDTQYF; DNA: TGTGCCATCAGTGATCGAAAGGGACTCAACACAGATACGCAGTATTTT
D: TRBD1; V: TRBV5-6; size: -; J: TRBJ1-5; CDR3: CASSSLDRENQPQHF; DNA: TGTGCCAGCAGCTCGCTAGACAGGGAAAATCAGCCCCAGCATTTT
D: -; V: TRBV27; size: -; J: TRBJ2-5; CDR3: CASSRGSHENTQYF; DNA: TGTGCCAGCAGTAGAGGGTCCCATGAGAATACCCAGTACTTC
D: -; V: TRBV27; size: few; J: TRBJ2-5; CDR3: CASSAGGTQYF; DNA: TGTGCCAGCAGTGCCGGCGGGACCCAGTACTTC
D: -; V: TRBV9; size: -; J: TRBJ2-2; CDR3: CASSVADGELFF; DNA: TGTGCCAGCAGCGTCGCGGACGGGGAGCTGTTTTTT
D: TRBD2; V: TRBV5-5; size: -; J: TRBJ2-7; CDR3: CASSLSLADTYEQYF; DNA: TGTGCCAGCAGCTTGAGCCTAGCGGACACCTACGAGCAGTACTTC
D: -; V: TRBV28; size: -; J: TRBJ2-7; CDR3: CASRTGLAKSYEQYF; DNA: TGTGCCAGCAGGACTGGGCTAGCTAAGTCCTACGAGCAGTACTTC
D: -; V: TRBV6-4; size: many; J: TRBJ1-6; CDR3: CASSVNSNSPLHF; DNA: TGTGCCAGCAGTGTAAACTCCAATTCACCCCTCCACTTT
D: -; V: TRBV5-6; size: -; J: TRBJ1-2; CDR3: CASSTVSLGANYGYTF; DNA: TGTGCCAGCAGCACCGTCTCGTTAGGAGCTAACTATGGCTACACCTTC
D: -; V: TRBV4-1; size: -; J: TRBJ2-3; CDR3: CASSQDDWGSASDTQYF; DNA: TGCGCCAGCAGCCAAGATGATTGGGGTAGCGCCTCAGATACGCAGTATTTT
D: TRBD1; V: TRBV6-5; size: -; J: TRBJ1-5; CDR3: CASSPTGVGNQPQHF; DNA: TGTGCCAGCAGTCCCACAGGGGTTGGCAATCAGCCCCAGCATTTT
D: -; V: TRBV13; size: -; J: TRBJ2-1; CDR3: CASSLGEGAPSSYNEQFF; DNA: TGTGCCAGCAGCTTAGGTGAGGGAGCCCCAAGCTCCTACAATGAGCAGTTCTTC
D: TRBD1; V: TRBV4-3; size: -; J: TRBJ1-5; CDR3: CASSQVSGGASPQHF; DNA: TGCGCCAGCAGCCAAGTGTCAGGGGGCGCTTCCCCCCAGCATTTT
D: TRBD2; V: TRBV6-1; size: -; J: TRBJ2-3; CDR3: CASSDGSAGVDTQYF; DNA: TGTGCCAGCAGTGATGGTTCAGCGGGAGTGGATACGCAGTATTTT
D: TRBD2; V: TRBV6-1; size: -; J: TRBJ2-3; CDR3: CASSEERGGTDTQYF; DNA: TGTGCCAGCAGTGAGGAGCGGGGAGGTACAGATACGCAGTATTTT
D: -; V: TRBV12-2; size: -; J: TRBJ1-3; CDR3: CASLGGTGRSNTIYF; DNA: TGTGCAAGTCTAGGCGGGACAGGGAGGTCTAACACCATATATTTT
D: TRBD2; V: TRBV27; size: once; J: TRBJ2-1; CDR3: CASSGGLAFSHNEQFF; DNA: TGTGCCAGCAGTGGGGGACTAGCGTTTTCCCACAATGAGCAGTTCTTC
D: -; V: TRBV4-2; size: -; J: TRBJ1-3; CDR3: CASSQDLWVGGGNTIYF; DNA: TGTGCCAGCAGCCAAGATCTGTGGGTTGGGGGGGGAAACACCATATATTTT
D: TRBD2; V: TRBV4-3; size: -; J: TRBJ2-1; CDR3: CASSQVSGLAGANEQFF; DNA: TGCGCCAGCAGCCAAGTATCCGGACTAGCGGGGGCGAATGAGCAGTTCTTC
D: -; V: TRBV6-5; size: -; J: TRBJ2-1; CDR3: CASSSASGVYNEQFF; DNA: TGTGCCAGCAGTTCCGCCAGCGGCGTCTACAATGAGCAGTTCTTC
D: TRBD1; V: TRBV27; size: few; J: TRBJ1-2; CDR3: CASSPKGTGVNYGYTF; DNA: TGTGCCAGCAGTCCCAAGGGGACAGGGGTTAACTATGGCTACACCTTC
D: TRBD2; V: TRBV5-1; size: -; J: TRBJ2-3; CDR3: CASSLELAATDTQYF; DNA: TGCGCCAGCAGCTTGGAGCTAGCGGCCACAGATACGCAGTATTTT
D: TRBD2; V: TRBV28; size: once; J: TRBJ2-3; CDR3: CASSLEAGARPDTQYF; DNA: TGTGCCAGCAGTTTAGAAGCGGGAGCTCGCCCAGATACGCAGTATTTT
D: -; V: TRBV9; size: -; J: TRBJ1-1; CDR3: CASSVSSAGEAFF; DNA: TGTGCCAGCAGCGTAAGTTCCGCGGGGGAAGCTTTCTTT
D: -; V: TRBV6-4; size: few; J: TRBJ1-1; CDR3: CASSEGGQHTEAFF; DNA: TGTGCCAGCAGTGAAGGAGGACAGCACACTGAAGCTTTCTTT
D: TRBD1; V: TRBV19; size: -; J: TRBJ2-3; CDR3: CASSTGQGFPSTDTQYF; DNA: TGTGCCAGTAGTACGGGACAGGGATTCCCAAGCACAGATACGCAGTATTTT
D: -; V: TRBV4-1; size: -; J: TRBJ2-3; CDR3: CASSQEGDLTLYF; DNA: TGCGCCAGCAGCCAAGAGGGAGACCTTACGTTGTATTTT
D: TRBD1; V: TRBV6-5; size: -; J: TRBJ1-3; CDR3: CATGTGISGNTIYF; DNA: TGTGCCACGGGGACAGGGATCTCTGGAAACACCATATATTTT
D: -; V: TRBV15; size: -; J: TRBJ2-1; CDR3: CATSRVRQFPYNEQFF; DNA: TGTGCCACCAGCAGAGTTCGCCAGTTCCCCTACAATGAGCAGTTCTTC
D: -; V: TRBV7-2; size: -; J: TRBJ1-1; CDR3: CASSLGGAGNTEAFF; DNA: TGTGCCAGCAGCTTAGGAGGGGCGGGAAACACTGAAGCTTTCTTT
D: -; V: TRBV27; size: -; J: TRBJ1-2; CDR3: CASSDVTGYGYTF; DNA: TGTGCCAGCAGTGATGTTACAGGGTATGGCTACACCTTC
D: TRBD2; V: TRBV4-1; size: -; J: TRBJ2-7; CDR3: CATLTSGRGVQYF; DNA: TGCGCCACCCTGACTAGCGGGAGGGGTGTGCAGTACTTC
D: -; V: TRBV30; size: few; J: TRBJ1-4; CDR3: CAWMVWGENEKLFF; DNA: TGTGCCTGGATGGTATGGGGAGAAAATGAAAAACTGTTTTTT
D: -; V: TRBV2; size: -; J: TRBJ2-6; CDR3: CASSGARNSGANVLTF; DNA: TGTGCCAGCAGTGGCGCCCGCAACTCTGGGGCCAACGTCCTGACTTTC
D: -; V: TRBV7-2; size: -; J: TRBJ2-3; CDR3: CASSLGGPPTRTDTQYF; DNA: TGTGCCAGCAGCTTAGGTGGGCCCCCTACACGCACAGATACGCAGTATTTT
D: -; V: TRBV27; size: -; J: TRBJ1-1; CDR3: CASQGHGKAFF; DNA: TGTGCCAGTCAGGGGCACGGCAAAGCTTTCTTT
D: TRBD2; V: TRBV7-3; size: -; J: TRBJ2-3; CDR3: CASSRSGTTDTQYF; DNA: TGTGCCAGCAGCAGAAGCGGGACTACAGATACGCAGTATTTT